These T cell receptor beta chains were read from a single sample in a study of T cells after yellow fever vaccination. TCRdb passed the 5' RACE reads through MiXCR, listing each CDR3 protein once. Found here are about 330,000 distinct CDR3 sequences, 4.1% of them singletons; the top ten hold approximately 25%. The sample consisted of PBMCs, taken 5 days after the yellow fever booster vaccination. The receptors were gathered from a man younger than 35 who received the YFV17D yellow fever vaccine. Both conserved end residues are part of each CDR3. Fields, in order: D gene, J gene, clone size, V gene, CDR3 protein, CDR3 DNA. The D gene is left open where the match is weak. Only some rows state a clone size, as once, few, many or a class for expanded clones.

>NA|TRBJ1-1|NA|TRBV5-1
CASSPGPGSRGTEAFF
TGCGCCAGCAGCCCCGGACCGGGATCGAGGGGCACTGAAGCTTTCTTT
>NA|TRBJ2-7|many|TRBV28
CASSLVLSSYEQYF
TGTGCCAGCAGTTTAGTGCTGAGCTCCTACGAGCAGTACTTC
>NA|TRBJ2-1|few|TRBV9
CASSATLIGEQFF
TGTGCCAGCAGCGCAACCTTAATAGGTGAGCAGTTCTTC
>NA|TRBJ2-3|many|TRBV7-9
CASSSTSGPSTSTDTQYF
TGTGCCAGCAGTTCAACCTCCGGACCGTCTACTAGCACAGATACGCAGTATTTT
>NA|TRBJ1-6|NA|TRBV9
CASSVGSGAHNSPLHF
TGTGCCAGCAGCGTAGGATCAGGGGCCCATAATTCACCCCTCCACTTT
>TRBD2|TRBJ2-3|NA|TRBV20-1
CSAGGPGGPTDTQYF
TGCAGTGCTGGAGGGCCGGGGGGGCCTACAGATACGCAGTATTTT
>TRBD1|TRBJ1-3|many|TRBV12-3/TRBV12-4
CASKDRGVFTGNTIYF
TGTGCCAGCAAGGACAGGGGGGTTTTCACTGGAAACACCATATATTTT
>NA|TRBJ1-5|many|TRBV4-3
CASAQGGGQPQHF
TGCGCCAGCGCACAGGGAGGCGGGCAGCCCCAGCATTTT
>TRBD2|TRBJ2-5|many|TRBV27
CASSSGVAGVVTQYF
TGTGCCAGCAGTTCCGGGGTAGCGGGGGTAGTGACCCAGTACTTC
>NA|TRBJ1-1|many|TRBV27
CASSLRSGGLREANTEAFF
TGTGCCAGCAGTTTAAGGTCGGGTGGGCTTAGGGAAGCGAACACTGAAGCTTTCTTT
>NA|TRBJ2-4|many|TRBV7-9
CASSNLQTYPKNIQYF
TGTGCCAGCAGCAATCTCCAGACGTATCCTAAAAACATTCAGTACTTC
>TRBD2|TRBJ2-7|many|TRBV20-1
CSATPVGGGNEQYF
TGCAGTGCTACCCCCGTCGGGGGGGGGAACGAGCAGTACTTC
>NA|TRBJ1-3|NA|TRBV12-3/TRBV12-4
CASSLDPVGTIYF
TGTGCCAGCAGTTTAGATCCAGTTGGAACCATATATTTT
>NA|TRBJ2-7|few|TRBV7-9
CASSLEGLYEQYF
TGTGCCAGCAGCTTAGAAGGCCTTTACGAGCAGTACTTC
>NA|TRBJ1-6|NA|TRBV20-1
CSARDYNSPLHF
TGCAGTGCTAGAGATTATAATTCACCCCTCCACTTT
>TRBD1|TRBJ1-2|few|TRBV3-1
CASSYGQVNNYGYTF
TGTGCCAGCAGCTATGGACAGGTGAATAACTATGGCTACACCTTC
>NA|TRBJ1-5|NA|TRBV5-5
CASTPLGAGPDQPQHF
TGTGCCAGCACCCCTTTGGGGGCCGGTCCGGATCAGCCCCAGCATTTT
>TRBD2|TRBJ2-3|few|TRBV7-9
CASSSGLAGGITDTQYF
TGTGCCAGCAGCTCCGGACTAGCGGGGGGAATCACAGATACGCAGTATTTT
>NA|TRBJ2-1|NA|TRBV5-1
CASSEGVGDEQFF
TGCGCCAGCAGCGAGGGGGTAGGCGATGAGCAGTTCTTC
>NA|TRBJ2-7|few|TRBV5-5
CASSLEGRISPYEQYF
TGTGCCAGCAGCTTGGAGGGCCGGATATCCCCCTACGAGCAGTACTTC